The 15 T cell receptor beta chains below come from one sample, sequenced in a study. MiXCR was run by TCRdb on the RT-PCR reads, yielding one entry per CDR3 protein. In the table there are almost 700,000 distinct CDR3 sequences, 14% of which are singletons. Sequencing was carried out using memory CD4+ T cells from blood. The receptors stem from a female donor in good health, serving as a healthy control.

Remarks on this clonotype: At one end, the junction sequence differs from germline, possibly due to a read error. The V call is TRBV7-2, the J call TRBJ1-6; no clear D. This CDR3 contains 14 residues. Germline loops: CDR1 SGHTA, CDR2 FQGNSA. The CDR3 region has the DNA TGTGCCAGCAGCTCCGGGCCAAGAAATTCACCCCTCCATTTT. It yields the protein CASSSGPRNSPLHF.

This clonotype was observed a few times. The chain has TRBV10-3 and TRBJ1-1; D is ambiguous. CDR1 and CDR2 (germline): ENHRY, SYGVKD. The CDR3 length is 14 residues. Trimming removed 2 bases from V and 2 bases from J, with 9 bases in between. This chain's CDR3 is CAISETQLNTEAFF. The CDR3 region has the DNA TGTGCCATCAGTGAGACTCAGCTCAACACTGAAGCTTTCTTT.

In its sample, this clonotype was seen a few times. The rearrangement links TRBV20-1 to TRBJ2-3; 10 bases align to TRBD2. This CDR3 region has 14 residues. Trimming took 5 bases from V and 1 from J; bases not matched to a gene: 3. Germline V gene sequence: CDR1 DFQATT, CDR2 SNEGSKA (reference sequence). CDR3 sequence reads: CSAPSGRGTDTQYF. The CDR3 DNA is TGCAGTGCTCCTAGCGGGAGAGGCACAGATACGCAGTATTTT.

The chain uses TRBV6-5 and TRBJ1-6; D perhaps matches TRBD1 (5 bases). CDR3 size: 16 residues. The ends were cut back, 0 bases at V and 9 bases at J, with 15 bases in the middle. Germline assignment: CDR1 MNHEY and CDR2 SVGAGI. Here the CDR3 DNA reads TGTGCCAGCAGTTACTCATCCGGGGTGGGGGGTTCACCCCTCCACTTT. It is translated as CASSYSSGVGGSPLHF.

The table lists this clonotype with many counts. V is TRBV10-3 and J is TRBJ1-3; D possibly corresponds to TRBD1 (5 bases). The germline V gene has CDR1 ENHRY and CDR2 SYGVKD. V lost 6 bases and J lost 1, with 10 bases in between. The CDR3 runs to 14 residues. The CDR3 reads CAISEQASGNTIYF. CDR3 DNA sequence: TGTGCCATCAGCGAACAGGCGTCTGGAAACACCATATATTTT.

J is TRBJ2-7 and V is TRBV7-2; a weak D match, TRBD2 (6 bases). The ends were cut back, 6 bases at V and 5 bases at J, with 20 bases in the middle. The length of the CDR3 is 15 residues. Germline assignment: CDR1 SGHTA and CDR2 FQGNSA. The CDR3: CASSYIGGRYDEQYF. Here the CDR3 DNA reads TGTGCCAGCAGTTATATCGGGGGACGCTACGACGAGCAGTACTTC.

The sample holds a few counts of this clonotype. The rearrangement joins TRBV6-5 to TRBJ1-5; D uncertain. Germline CDR1 MNHEY, CDR2 SVGAGI. Trimming left V 7 bases short and J 2 bases short, with 12 bases between. There are 14 residues in the CDR3. The DNA of the CDR3 is TGTGCCAGCACCCTCCGGTCTGGCAATCAGCCCCAGCATTTT. As protein: CASTLRSGNQPQHF.

V usage is TRBV5-1 and J usage is TRBJ2-3; TRBD2 matches at 7 bases. Germline assignment: CDR1 SGHRS and CDR2 YFSETQ. V lost 9 bases to trimming and J lost 11 bases; unmatched junction nucleotides: 18. The CDR3 length is 14 residues. CDR3 DNA sequence: TGCGCCACCTCGAAGGGAGGGAGCTCCTACGAGCAGTATTTT. Translating gives CATSKGGSSYEQYF.

This clonotype turned up a few times. The V call is TRBV6-5, the J call TRBJ1-1; D ambiguous. CDR1 and CDR2 (germline): MNHEY, SVGAGI. V lost 5 bases, J lost 4 bases, and 20 bases lay in between. The CDR3 is 16 residues long. The CDR3 loop is CASSLTAAQLGTEAFF. CDR3 sequence (DNA): TGTGCCAGCAGTCTTACGGCGGCTCAGCTCGGCACTGAAGCTTTCTTT.

This clonotype was seen more than once but under ten times. This sequence joins TRBV18 and TRBJ2-3, with 11 bases lining up with TRBD2. Germline CDR1 KGHSH, CDR2 LQKENI. V was pared by 2 bases and J by 9 bases, with 10 bases of the junction left unmatched. The CDR3 totals 16 residues. Here the CDR3 reads CASSPGLAGGSTTQYF. CDR3 in DNA: TGTGCCAGCTCACCAGGGCTAGCGGGGGGTTCTACCACGCAGTATTTT.

V and J are TRBV7-9 and TRBJ1-4, with a weak D call TRBD1 (5 bases). Per germline, CDR1 SEHNR and CDR2 FQNEAQ (reference sequence). The germline V and J ends were trimmed by 2 bases and 5 bases, with 12 bases remaining between them. This CDR3 is 15 amino acids long. CDR3 region: CASSLFQGTNEKLFF. The CDR3, as DNA: TGTGCCAGCAGCTTATTCCAGGGTACGAATGAAAAACTGTTTTTT.

This clonotype was counted only a few times. This rearrangement joins TRBV20-1 to TRBJ2-7; the D gene is possibly TRBD2 (6 bases). Germline CDR1 is DFQATT and CDR2 is SNEGSKA (reference sequence). CDR3 length: 14 residues. Trimming stripped 0 bases from V and 3 bases from J, with 12 bases between. The CDR3 bases are TGCAGTGCTAGAGATCCAAGACTAGGCTACGAGCAGTACTTC. This translates into CSARDPRLGYEQYF.

This chain links TRBV5-1 with TRBJ2-5, with a weak D call TRBD1 (5 bases). V was shortened by 2 bases and J by 4 bases, with 15 bases between the two germline ends. The CDR3 spans 15 residues. CDR1 is SGHRS and CDR2 is YFSETQ in the germline V gene. CDR3 loop: CASSFQGPRGETQYF. CDR3 bases: TGCGCCAGCAGCTTCCAGGGCCCCCGTGGAGAGACCCAGTACTTC.

The chain couples TRBV2 to TRBJ2-1; the D gene is possibly TRBD2 (6 bases). This CDR3 contains 13 residues. V was shortened by 10 bases and J by 2 bases, with 12 bases between the two germline ends. CDR1 is SNHLY and CDR2 is FYNNEI in the germline V gene. This chain's CDR3 is CATTDYPYNEQFF. CDR3 DNA: TGTGCCACCACGGACTACCCCTACAATGAGCAGTTCTTC.

This clonotype was counted a few times. The chain carries TRBV25-1 and TRBJ2-2; TRBD1 agrees at 10 bases. Germline V gene data show CDR1 as MGHDK and CDR2 as SYGVNS. V lost 5 bases and J lost 4; bases outside the gene matches: 10. The CDR3 consists of 17 residues. CDR3 in DNA: TGTGCCAGCAGTCCCCCCCCAGGGGACAGGGGCACCGGGGAGCTGTTTTTT. Translated: CASSPPPGDRGTGELFF.